One sample yielded the 23 T cell receptor beta chains listed below, sequenced in a study of cytomegalovirus exposure and HLA in healthy donors. PCR primers comprised 60 Vbeta and 13 Jbeta primers. The protocol was immunoSEQ multiplex PCR, while the TCRdb copy is restricted to in-frame clones and leaves out a portion. The table has some 83,000 clones, about four fifths seen once. Input material: PBMCs. The receptors were gathered from a man aged 55 to 70 in good health and CMV-seronegative.

The J gene is TRBJ1-2, the V gene TRBV19; possibly TRBD1 for D (5 bases). The CDR3 covers 14 residues. The V and J ends lost 3 bases and 2 bases respectively, with 10 bases between them. Germline V gene sequence: CDR1 LNHDA, CDR2 SQIVND (reference sequence). The CDR3 region is CASSIRVGNYGYTF. The CDR3, as DNA: TGTGCCAGTAGTATCAGGGTGGGCAACTATGGCTACACCTTC.

The V call is TRBV5-1, the J call TRBJ2-7; 10 positions match TRBD2. The CDR3 loop spans 14 amino acids. Unmatched junction bases numbered 3, after V lost 0 bases and J lost 6 bases. CDR1 is SGHRS and CDR2 is YFSETQ in the germline V gene. Written as DNA, the CDR3 is TGCGCCAGCAGCTTGGGGCTAGCGGGGGTCGAGCAGTACTTC. Encoded protein: CASSLGLAGVEQYF.

The chain links TRBV19 to TRBJ1-5; D call uncertain. The CDR3 is 16 residues long. V dropped 6 bases and J dropped 2 bases, with 17 bases sitting between them. Per the germline V gene, CDR1 is LNHDA and CDR2 is SQIVND (reference sequence). The CDR3 loop reads CASSGWVRRGNQPQHF. CDR3 DNA sequence: TGTGCCAGTAGCGGGTGGGTCAGGAGGGGCAATCAGCCCCAGCATTTT.

This chain joins TRBV29-1 and TRBJ1-1; 8 nucleotides match TRBD1. The V gene's germline CDR1 is SQVTM and CDR2 ANQGSEA. The CDR3 extends over 13 amino acids. The V and J ends lost 1 base and 5 bases, in that order; junction bases with no gene match: 3. CDR3 DNA sequence: TGCAGCGTTGAAGGTCGGACAGGGACTGAAGCTTTCTTT. Translated, it gives CSVEGRTGTEAFF.

V is TRBV7-3 and J is TRBJ1-2; 10 bases agree with TRBD1. Germline V gives CDR1 SGHTA, CDR2 FQGTGA. The V segment lost 5 bases and the J segment 8 bases; nucleotides outside the gene matches: 8. The CDR3 length is 14 residues. CDR3 in amino acids: CASSPGDRGGGYTF. CDR3 in DNA: TGTGCCAGCAGCCCCGGGGACAGGGGTGGAGGCTACACCTTC. Full variable domain (remainder filled in from reference TRBV7-3 and TRBJ1-2): GAGVSQTPSNKVTEKGKYVELRCDPISGHTALYWYRQSLGQGPEFLIYFQGTGAADDSGLPNDRFFAVRPEGSVSTLKIQRTERGDSAVYLCASSPGDRGGGYTFGSGTRLTVV.

The chain joins TRBV4-2 to TRBJ1-3, with D unclear. Between the trimmed V and J ends, which lost 0 bases and 2 bases, there was a span of 8 bases. In germline, CDR1 is LGHNA, CDR2 YNFKEQ. The CDR3 sequence is 15 residues long. CDR3 sequence (DNA): TGTGCCAGCAGCCAAGACGACAAGGCTGGAAACACCATATATTTT. It encodes CASSQDDKAGNTIYF.

The gene calls are TRBV18 and TRBJ1-4; possibly TRBD1 for D (6 bases). CDR1 is KGHSH, CDR2 LQKENI, per germline. The CDR3 covers 14 residues. Deletions cut 8 bases from V and 0 bases from J, with 10 bases between. The CDR3 reads CASKRTATNEKLFF. The CDR3 DNA reads as TGTGCCAGCAAGAGGACAGCAACTAATGAAAAACTGTTTTTT.

This chain connects TRBV4-2 to TRBJ2-7; TRBD2 agrees at 14 bases. This CDR3 region has 15 residues. CDR1 is LGHNA and CDR2 is YNFKEQ in the germline V gene. The junction had 4 bases not matched to a gene; V was cut back by 6 bases and J by 3 bases. The CDR3 coding sequence is TGTGCCAGCAGACAGGGGACTAGCGGGGGCTACGAGCAGTACTTC. This encodes CASRQGTSGGYEQYF.

The chain combines TRBV10-3 with TRBJ1-1, with 9 positions matching TRBD1. The V gene's germline CDR1 is ENHRY and CDR2 SYGVKD. The ends lost 0 bases at V and 1 base at J; junction bases unmatched: 3. The CDR3 consists of 16 residues. CDR3 loop: CAISESGQGGNTEAFF. In DNA form, the CDR3 reads TGTGCCATCAGTGAGTCGGGACAGGGAGGGAACACTGAAGCTTTCTTT.

The rearrangement links TRBV2 to TRBJ2-7; D is unresolved. Germline CDR1 SNHLY, CDR2 FYNNEI. This CDR3 is 12 amino acids long. The V end lost 0 bases, the J end lost 6 bases, and 6 bases lay between the germline ends. CDR3 loop: CASSEAFLEQYF. The CDR3, as DNA: TGTGCCAGCAGTGAAGCGTTTCTCGAGCAGTACTTC.

In nucleotides, the CDR3 is TGTGCCAGTAGTATCCCGACAGCTAATTCACCCCTCCACTTT. As protein: CASSIPTANSPLHF. The genes are TRBV19 and TRBJ1-6; weak D call: TRBD1 (5 bases). Trimming left V 3 bases short and J 6 bases short, with 9 bases between. There are 14 residues in the CDR3. CDR1 LNHDA and CDR2 SQIVND come from the germline V gene (reference sequence).

The chain has TRBV7-9 and TRBJ1-6; maybe TRBD1 (5 bases). The CDR3 is 16 amino acids. V was clipped by 3 bases and J by 0 bases, with 9 bases between them. Germline V lookup: CDR1 SEHNR, CDR2 FQNEAQ (reference sequence). This CDR3 reads CASSFDSYSYNSPLHF. CDR3 bases: TGTGCCAGCAGCTTTGACAGCTACTCCTATAATTCACCCCTCCACTTT.

The chain links TRBV27 to TRBJ2-2; D perhaps matches TRBD2 (6 bases). Germline-derived CDR1 and CDR2 are MNHEY and SMNVEV (reference sequence). The V and J ends lost 10 bases and 0 bases respectively, with 15 bases between them. This CDR3 contains 15 residues. CDR3 nucleotides: TGTGCCATCCGAAAAGCGGGTACGAACACCGGGGAGCTGTTTTTT. Encoded protein: CAIRKAGTNTGELFF.

The chain joins TRBV6-5 to TRBJ1-3; 7 bases fit TRBD1. V was pared by 2 bases and J by 3 bases, with 7 bases of the junction left unmatched. Germline lookup yields CDR1 MNHEY and CDR2 SVGAGI. This CDR3 has 16 amino acids. CDR3 DNA sequence: TGTGCCAGCAGTTACGGGACAGCAAGTATTGGAAACACCATATATTTT. This gives the protein CASSYGTASIGNTIYF.

The chain carries TRBV9 and TRBJ2-5; TRBD2 aligns across 11 bases. The CDR3 is 15 residues long. CDR1 and CDR2 from the germline V gene are SGDLS and YYNGEE. Trimming took 4 bases from V and 1 from J; bases not matched to a gene: 3. The DNA for the CDR3 is TGTGCCAGCAGCCCGGGACTAGCGGTCCAAGAGACCCAGTACTTC. Protein product: CASSPGLAVQETQYF. Based on the CDR3 plus reference TRBV9 and TRBJ2-5, the full variable domain is DSGVTQTPKHLITATGQRVTLRCSPRSGDLSVYWYQQSLDQGLQFLIQYYNGEERAKGNILERFSAQQFPDLHSELNLSSLELGDSALYFCASSPGLAVQETQYFGPGTRLLVL.

DNA of the CDR3: TGTGCCAGCAGCTACAAAGAGGGGGCAGGTGGCTACACCTTC. Translation gives CASSYKEGAGGYTF. This chain links TRBV4-2 with TRBJ1-2; 7 bases align to TRBD1. The CDR3 consists of 14 residues. The germline V gene has CDR1 LGHNA and CDR2 YNFKEQ. Trimming took 5 bases from V and 7 from J; bases not matched to a gene: 10.

The chain links TRBV30 to TRBJ2-2, with 13 bases that match TRBD2. The CDR3 totals 16 residues. The V gene's germline CDR1 is GTSNPN and CDR2 SVGIG (reference sequence). Losses at the gene ends were 0 bases for V and 5 bases for J; bases not matched to a gene: 3. For the CDR3, the DNA is TGTGCCTGGAGTGTAAGACTAGCGGGGGGTACCGGGGAGCTGTTTTTT. Translating it yields CAWSVRLAGGTGELFF.

This clone occurred a few times. The J gene is TRBJ1-1, the V gene TRBV4-2, with D possibly TRBD1 on 5 matching bases. The germline V gene encodes CDR1 LGHNA and CDR2 YNFKEQ. CDR3 size: 16 residues. With 0 bases removed from V and 1 base from J, the gap between germline ends came to 12 bases. The CDR3 bases are TGTGCCAGCAGCCAAGAATGGGGGGACGGGAACACTGAAGCTTTCTTT. The encoded protein is CASSQEWGDGNTEAFF.

In its sample, this clone was seen a few times. V gene TRBV7-8 combines with J gene TRBJ1-5, with no clear D. The CDR3 has 15 residues. Between the trimmed V and J ends, which lost 0 bases and 3 bases, there was a span of 9 bases. Germline lookup yields CDR1 SGHVS and CDR2 FQNEAQ. Here the CDR3 reads CASSLARGFNQPQHF. CDR3 bases: TGTGCCAGCAGCTTAGCGCGGGGTTTCAATCAGCCCCAGCATTTT.

This chain links TRBV6-5 with TRBJ1-5; D might be TRBD1 (5 bases). The CDR3 sequence is 14 residues long. Germline loops: CDR1 MNHEY, CDR2 SVGAGI. V was pared by 4 bases and J by 2 bases, with 9 bases between. The CDR3: CASSLRGGNQPQHF. The CDR3 nucleotides are TGTGCCAGCAGTTTAAGGGGCGGCAATCAGCCCCAGCATTTT.

This clone turned up a few times. The gene calls are TRBV7-9 and TRBJ2-7, with 8 bases matching TRBD2. V gave up 5 bases and J gave up 2 bases; unmatched junction bases: 5. CDR3 size: 14 residues. The V gene's germline CDR1 is SEHNR and CDR2 FQNEAQ (reference sequence). CDR3: CASSQTSGPYEQYF. CDR3 sequence (DNA): TGTGCCAGCAGCCAAACTAGCGGCCCCTACGAGCAGTACTTC.

The chain joins TRBV7-9 to TRBJ2-3; D is unclear. CDR1 SEHNR and CDR2 FQNEAQ come from the germline V gene (reference sequence). The CDR3 runs 16 residues. Trimming left V 5 bases short and J 0 bases short, with 15 bases between. CDR3 DNA sequence: TGTGCCAGCAGCCCCGACGTCGAGACTAGCACAGATACGCAGTATTTT. Translated: CASSPDVETSTDTQYF.

The J gene is TRBJ2-7, the V gene TRBV5-1; 7 nucleotides agree with TRBD1. CDR3 size: 15 residues. CDR1 SGHRS and CDR2 YFSETQ come from the germline V gene. V shed 0 bases, J shed 2 bases, and the junction held 5 bases outside the gene matches. CDR3 sequence (DNA): TGCGCCAGCAGCTTGGCGACAGGGAATCCCTACGAGCAGTACTTC. This sequence encodes CASSLATGNPYEQYF.